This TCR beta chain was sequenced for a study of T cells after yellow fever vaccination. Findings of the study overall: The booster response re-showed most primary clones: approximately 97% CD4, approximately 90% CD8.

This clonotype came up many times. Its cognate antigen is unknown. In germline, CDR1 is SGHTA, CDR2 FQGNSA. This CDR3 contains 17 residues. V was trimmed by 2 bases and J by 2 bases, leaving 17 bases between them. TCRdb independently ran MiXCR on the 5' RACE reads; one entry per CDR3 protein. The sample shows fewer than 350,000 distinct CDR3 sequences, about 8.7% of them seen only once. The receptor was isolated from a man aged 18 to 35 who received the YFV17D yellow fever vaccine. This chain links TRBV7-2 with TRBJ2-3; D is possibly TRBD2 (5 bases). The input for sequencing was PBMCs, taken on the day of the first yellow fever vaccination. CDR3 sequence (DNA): TGTGCCAGCAGCTTATTTGCTTCAGCGGCCTCCACAGATACGCAGTATTTT. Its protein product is CASSLFASAASTDTQYF.